The 30 T cell receptor beta chains below come from one sample, sequenced in a study of shared clonotypes between healthy human individuals. The repertoire was sequenced with immunoSEQ multiplex PCR; TCRdb's copy has only in-frame clones and lacks some. This table has hundreds of thousands of clones, roughly 72% appearing once. Sample: PBMCs. The source is a woman aged 35 to 49 in good health. Some clones in this sample may be carry-over from other donors' samples.

As regards this clone: A read error may explain this, as a much larger clone is one base away. The rearrangement links TRBV5-1 to TRBJ1-1, with TRBD1 as a possible D gene (5 bases). Trimming removed 2 bases from V and 3 bases from J, with 14 bases in between. Germline V gene data show CDR1 as SGHRS and CDR2 as YFSETQ. This CDR3 is 15 amino acids long. The CDR3 DNA follows: TGCGCCAGCAGCTTTTGGGCGACAGAGGACACTGAAGCTTTCTTT. This encodes CASSFWATEDTEAFF. Based on the CDR3 plus reference TRBV5-1 and TRBJ1-1, the full variable domain is KAGVTQTPRYLIKTRGQQVTLSCSPISGHRSVSWYQQTPGQGLQFLFEYFSETQRNKGNFPGRFSGRQFSNSRSEMNVSTLELGDSALYLCASSFWATEDTEAFFGQGTRLTVV.

The genes are TRBV11-2 and TRBJ2-7; D could derive from TRBD1 or TRBD2 (7 bases each). CDR1 is SGHAT and CDR2 is FQNNGV in the germline V gene. Trimming removed 0 bases at V and 4 bases at J, with 19 bases between. This CDR3 spans 17 amino acids. CDR3 sequence: CASSLDGGQGVIYEQYF. CDR3 DNA: TGTGCCAGCAGCTTAGACGGGGGGCAGGGGGTTATTTACGAGCAGTACTTC.

The J gene is TRBJ2-7, the V gene TRBV29-1; weak D call: TRBD2 (6 bases). CDR1 and CDR2 (germline): SQVTM, ANQGSEA. Trimming removed 3 bases at V and 6 bases at J, with 12 bases between. This CDR3 has 12 residues. The CDR3 region is CSVDAPRGEQYF. In DNA form, the CDR3 reads TGCAGCGTTGATGCCCCGCGGGGCGAGCAGTACTTC.

The V call is TRBV18, the J call TRBJ2-5; TRBD2 agrees at 8 bases. Trimming removed 4 bases from V and 2 bases from J; junction bases left unmatched: 6. Germline CDR1 is KGHSH and CDR2 is LQKENI. This CDR3 has 15 residues. CDR3 sequence: CASSLREGVQETQYF. The DNA for the CDR3 is TGTGCCAGCTCACTTCGGGAGGGCGTTCAAGAGACCCAGTACTTC.

Note on this clone: The same CDR3 arises from other DNA sequences in this sample as well. The chain couples TRBV27 to TRBJ1-5; 9 bases map to TRBD1. Trimming cost V 1 base and J 3 bases; bases outside gene matches: 7. Germline loops: CDR1 MNHEY, CDR2 SMNVEV (reference sequence). This CDR3 has 17 amino acids. The CDR3 spells CASSLFGTGNLNQPQHF. CDR3 nucleotide sequence: TGTGCCAGCAGTTTATTCGGGACAGGGAACCTCAATCAGCCCCAGCATTTT.

The chain joins TRBV14 to TRBJ2-1; perhaps D is TRBD1 or TRBD2 (5 bases each). This CDR3 has 15 residues. Per germline, CDR1 SGHDN and CDR2 FVKESK. V lost 2 bases, J lost 2 bases, and 10 bases lay in between. DNA of the CDR3: TGTGCCAGCAGCCAACTCCGGGGCACCTACAATGAGCAGTTCTTC. It encodes CASSQLRGTYNEQFF.

This clone was picked up one time. CDR3 region: CASSILFSGQRDTQYF. The CDR3 DNA sequence: TGTGCCAGTAGTATCCTTTTTAGCGGCCAGCGGGATACGCAGTATTTT. The chain is built from TRBV19 and TRBJ2-3, with D maybe TRBD2 (6 bases). Germline V gene sequence: CDR1 LNHDA, CDR2 SQIVND (reference sequence). Trimming took off 3 bases at V and 6 bases at J, with 19 bases between the two ends. This CDR3 has 16 amino acids. The entire variable domain, with the rest obtained from reference TRBV19 and TRBJ2-3, is as follows: DGGITQSPKYLFRKEGQNVTLSCEQNLNHDAMYWYRQDPGQGLRLIYYSQIVNDFQKGDIAEGYSVSREKKESFPLTVTSAQKNPTAFYLCASSILFSGQRDTQYFGPGTRLTVL.

For this clone: A far larger clone is a single base away, which makes a read error likely. The rearrangement uses TRBV6-1 and TRBJ1-2; no definite D call. Germline V gives CDR1 MNHNS, CDR2 SASEGT. This CDR3 comprises 13 residues. The V and J ends lost 2 bases and 4 bases respectively, with 8 bases between them. The CDR3 is CASSEQSIYGYTF. The CDR3 coding sequence is TGTGCCAGCAGTGAACAGAGTATCTATGGCTACACCTTC.

This clone appeared once. The genes are TRBV30 and TRBJ1-2; 7 nucleotides agree with TRBD1. The CDR3 runs 13 residues. Germline V gives CDR1 GTSNPN, CDR2 SVGIG (reference sequence). V lost 4 bases, J lost 6 bases, and 8 bases stayed unmatched. The CDR3 protein is CAWKLTGPHGYTF. CDR3 nucleotides: TGTGCCTGGAAACTGACAGGGCCACATGGCTACACCTTC. Complete variable domain (other parts from reference TRBV30 and TRBJ1-2): SQTIHQWPATLVQPVGSPLSLECTVEGTSNPNLYWYRQAAGRGLQLLFYSVGIGQISSEVPQNLSASRPQDRQFILSSKKLLLSDSGFYLCAWKLTGPHGYTFGSGTRLTVV.

This clone appeared once. A much larger clone is a single base away; this may be a read error. Other DNA sequences of this sample code for an identical CDR3. This chain joins TRBV28 and TRBJ2-2, with 8 bases fitting TRBD2. The J segment lost 0 bases and the V segment lost 6 bases, leaving 12 bases of the junction unmatched. Germline V gene sequence: CDR1 MDHEN, CDR2 SYDVKM. The CDR3 loop spans 18 amino acids. The CDR3 coding sequence is TGTGCCAGCAGCTTTCCCCGGGCGGGACTAGCGAACACCGGGGAGCTGTTTTTT. This codes for CASSFPRAGLANTGELFF.

This chain joins TRBV7-6 and TRBJ2-5, with 10 nucleotides matching TRBD2. J lost 4 bases, V lost 5 bases, and 7 bases had no gene match. The germline V gene encodes CDR1 SGHVS and CDR2 FNYEAQ. This CDR3 comprises 15 residues. The CDR3, as DNA: TGTGCCAGCAGCCCCCTAGCGGGGGTATTAGAGACCCAGTACTTC. Translation gives CASSPLAGVLETQYF.

The count of this clone is one. The gene calls are TRBV9 and TRBJ2-1; D is possibly TRBD2 (6 bases). Germline V CDR1 and CDR2: SGDLS, YYNGEE. V shed 0 bases and J shed 3 bases, with 10 bases lying between them. This CDR3 comprises 15 residues. The CDR3 spells CASSVALAHYNEQFF. CDR3 in DNA: TGTGCCAGCAGCGTAGCACTAGCTCACTACAATGAGCAGTTCTTC.

This chain links TRBV10-1 with TRBJ1-3, with a possible D match to TRBD1 (5 bases). This CDR3 region has 15 residues. Deletions cut 7 bases from V and 4 bases from J, with 17 bases between. Germline CDR1 WNHNN, CDR2 SYGVQD (reference sequence). CDR3 DNA: TGCGCCAGCACCAGGGCGGCTCAACTCGGAAACACCATATATTTT. As protein: CASTRAAQLGNTIYF.

This clone was detected once. The rearrangement uses TRBV5-6 and TRBJ1-3, with no clear D. V was cut by 2 bases and J by 0 bases, with 15 bases left in between. Germline CDR1 SGHDT, CDR2 YYEEEE. CDR3 length: 17 amino acids. This CDR3 reads CASSFIPPESSGNTIYF. The CDR3 DNA reads as TGTGCCAGCAGCTTTATCCCCCCCGAGAGCTCTGGAAACACCATATATTTT.

The chain joins TRBV25-1 to TRBJ2-7; D is ambiguous. CDR1 and CDR2 (germline): MGHDK, SYGVNS. The CDR3 spans 11 residues. Trimming cost V 4 bases and J 1 base, with 2 bases left between them. CDR3 protein: CASSVSYEQYF. Here the CDR3 DNA reads TGTGCCAGCAGTGTTTCCTACGAGCAGTACTTC.

This clone was found a few times. The chain carries TRBV6-1 and TRBJ1-1; TRBD1 might be the D (5 bases). Germline V gene lookup returns CDR1 MNHNS and CDR2 SASEGT. The CDR3 consists of 13 residues. Trimming took 6 bases from V and 4 from J, leaving 12 bases between them. CDR3 sequence (DNA): TGTGCCAGCAGCACCGGGACGCTCACTGAAGCTTTCTTT. Translated: CASSTGTLTEAFF.

V is TRBV7-9 and J is TRBJ2-7; D uncertain. There are 13 residues in the CDR3. Germline V gives CDR1 SEHNR, CDR2 FQNEAQ (reference sequence). V dropped 4 bases and J dropped 6 bases, with 13 bases sitting between them. Here the CDR3 reads CASSSLPLREQYF. The CDR3 DNA reads as TGTGCCAGCAGCTCCCTCCCCTTGCGCGAGCAGTACTTC.

The chain couples TRBV18 to TRBJ2-6, with D possibly TRBD1 on 6 matching bases. CDR3 length: 17 amino acids. The germline V and J ends were trimmed by 3 bases and 0 bases, with 12 bases remaining between them. The germline V gene has CDR1 KGHSH and CDR2 LQKENI. CDR3 sequence reads: CASSPSQGGSGANVLTF. CDR3 nucleotides: TGTGCCAGCTCACCCTCGCAAGGGGGCTCTGGGGCCAACGTCCTGACTTTC.

The V gene is TRBV5-4, the J gene TRBJ2-3; the D gene is possibly TRBD1 (5 bases). The CDR3 spans 16 residues. The germline gives CDR1 SGHNT, CDR2 YYREEE (reference sequence). Trimming removed 5 bases from V and 0 bases from J, with 16 bases in between. The CDR3 sequence is CASSQGYGSSTDTQYF. DNA of the CDR3: TGTGCCAGCAGTCAGGGTTATGGATCAAGCACAGATACGCAGTATTTT.

J is TRBJ2-3 and V is TRBV11-2; TRBD2 is a possible D gene (6 bases). CDR1 is SGHAT and CDR2 is FQNNGV in the germline V gene. V was cut by 5 bases and J by 0 bases, with 9 bases left in between. This CDR3 is built from 14 residues. The CDR3 DNA reads TGTGCCAGCAGCGTTAGCGGTAGCACAGATACGCAGTATTTT. Translation gives CASSVSGSTDTQYF.

This clone was counted ten times or more. The gene calls are TRBV5-1 and TRBJ2-5; TRBD1 aligns across 9 bases. CDR1 SGHRS and CDR2 YFSETQ come from the germline V gene. The CDR3 consists of 15 residues. V lost 4 bases and J lost 5; bases outside the gene matches: 9. The CDR3 loop is CASSNGPGQGETQYF. The CDR3 coding sequence is TGCGCCAGCAGCAACGGCCCGGGACAGGGTGAGACCCAGTACTTC.

This clone has more than one count but fewer than ten. The V call is TRBV5-5, the J call TRBJ2-2, with 10 bases aligning to TRBD2. Germline V gene data show CDR1 as SGHKS and CDR2 as YYEKEE (reference sequence). V lost 0 bases to trimming and J lost 5 bases; unmatched junction nucleotides: 4. The CDR3 consists of 16 residues. In nucleotides, the CDR3 is TGTGCCAGCAGCTTGGTACAGACTAGCGGGACCGGGGAGCTGTTTTTT. It codes for CASSLVQTSGTGELFF.

This chain uses TRBV4-3 with TRBJ2-6; D is ambiguous. This CDR3 contains 19 residues. CDR1 and CDR2 (germline): LGHNA, YSLEER. V gave up 1 base and J gave up 2 bases, with 18 bases separating them. For the CDR3, the DNA is TGCGCCAGCAGCCAAGGACCGCACCCAGGAACCCCTGGGGCCAACGTCCTGACTTTC. Its protein product is CASSQGPHPGTPGANVLTF.

A word on this clone: It is likely a read error: a sequence one base away is far more abundant. The V gene is TRBV2, the J gene TRBJ2-5; D is perhaps TRBD1 (6 bases). The V end was cut by 4 bases, the J end by 4 bases, with 16 bases between. The CDR3 covers 15 residues. The germline V gene has CDR1 SNHLY and CDR2 FYNNEI. For the CDR3, the DNA is TGTGCCAGCAGTGGGAACAGGGTTGGGGGAGAGACCCAGTACTTC. It specifies CASSGNRVGGETQYF.

The rearrangement links TRBV15 to TRBJ2-7; 10 nucleotides agree with TRBD1. The junction had 3 bases not matched to a gene; V was cut back by 4 bases and J by 3 bases. The germline gives CDR1 LNHNV, CDR2 YYDKDF (reference sequence). This CDR3 has 14 amino acids. CDR3 DNA: TGTGCCACCAGCACCAGGGACAGGGGCTACGAGCAGTACTTC. Protein sequence: CATSTRDRGYEQYF.

This clone was seen once. This chain connects TRBV5-6 to TRBJ2-5; no reliable D call. Trimming pared 0 bases from V and 5 bases from J, leaving 11 bases between. Germline CDR1 is SGHDT and CDR2 is YYEEEE. There are 14 residues in the CDR3. CDR3 sequence (DNA): TGTGCCAGCAGCTTGGTTTCCCTCCCGGAGACCCAGTACTTC. This codes for CASSLVSLPETQYF.

The rearrangement uses TRBV11-2 and TRBJ2-1; weak D call: TRBD1 (6 bases). The V gene lost 5 bases and the J gene lost 1 base, with 15 bases spanning the gap. CDR1 SGHAT and CDR2 FQNNGV come from the germline V gene. The CDR3 totals 16 residues. The CDR3 DNA follows: TGTGCCAGCAGCCCGTCGTGGGGGCGGTCCTACAATGAGCAGTTCTTC. Translated, it gives CASSPSWGRSYNEQFF.

This chain links TRBV9 with TRBJ1-2; D ambiguous. Trimming shortened V by 5 bases and J by 0 bases, and 2 bases separated the two germline ends. The CDR3 has 11 residues. Germline CDR1 is SGDLS and CDR2 is YYNGEE. The CDR3 DNA follows: TGTGCCAGCAGGGCTAACTATGGCTACACCTTC. Translating gives CASRANYGYTF.

J is TRBJ2-7 and V is TRBV30; D may match TRBD1 or TRBD2 (5 bases each). Between the trimmed V and J ends, which lost 0 bases and 7 bases, there was a span of 10 bases. The CDR3 has 12 residues. Germline V gene sequence: CDR1 GTSNPN, CDR2 SVGIG (reference sequence). CDR3 residues: CAWSVRGVEQYF. The CDR3 DNA reads as TGTGCCTGGAGTGTACGAGGGGTTGAGCAGTACTTC.

V is TRBV27 and J is TRBJ2-3, with D perhaps matching TRBD1 (5 bases). Trimming removed 6 bases from V and 1 base from J, with 5 bases in between. The CDR3 sequence is 12 residues long. In germline, CDR1 is MNHEY, CDR2 SMNVEV (reference sequence). DNA for the CDR3: TGTGCCAGCAGGACAGGCACAGATACGCAGTATTTT. Translation: CASRTGTDTQYF.